One and the same sample provided the 20 T cell receptor beta chains below, sequenced in a study of blood T cell repertoires in COVID-19. Clones were read by immunoSEQ multiplex PCR, and TCRdb kept only the in-frame ones, dropping some. The sample yields approximately 330,000 clones, around 92% seen once. The sample taken for sequencing was PBMCs or T cells enriched from blood (not recorded which). The receptor set was obtained from a woman aged 30 to 39 who had recovered from COVID-19.

The chain combines TRBV18 with TRBJ1-5; D not certain. The germline V and J ends were trimmed by 6 bases and 2 bases, with 17 bases remaining between them. The CDR3 length is 16 residues. The germline CDR1 and CDR2 sequences are KGHSH and LQKENI. For the CDR3, the DNA is TGTGCCAGCTCCCCTCAAGGTAACAGTCGCAATCAGCCCCAGCATTTT. Its translation: CASSPQGNSRNQPQHF.

The chain uses TRBV28 and TRBJ1-2; D not resolved. V shed 10 bases and J shed 9 bases, with 18 bases lying between them. This CDR3 is built from 12 residues. Germline lookup yields CDR1 MDHEN and CDR2 SYDVKM. The CDR3 reads CAITNGVLSYTF. CDR3 DNA sequence: TGTGCCATCACGAACGGGGTTTTAAGCTACACCTTC.

The rearrangement uses TRBV18 and TRBJ1-2, with D possibly TRBD1 on 5 matching bases. This CDR3 has 15 residues. Trimming removed 1 base at V and 2 bases at J, with 11 bases between. Germline V lookup: CDR1 KGHSH, CDR2 LQKENI. CDR3 bases: TGTGCCAGCTCACCACAGCTACAGGCCAACTATGGCTACACCTTC. Its translation: CASSPQLQANYGYTF.

This clone has a handful of counts. The gene calls are TRBV7-2 and TRBJ2-7; 11 positions agree with TRBD2. Trimming removed 2 bases from V and 6 bases from J; junction bases left unmatched: 6. This CDR3 region has 15 residues. CDR1 is SGHTA and CDR2 is FQGNSA in the germline V gene. CDR3 region: CASSLPTSGIGEQYF. The CDR3, as DNA: TGTGCCAGCAGCTTACCGACTAGCGGGATAGGCGAGCAGTACTTC.

This clone was observed a single time. The V and J genes are TRBV6-5 and TRBJ1-1, with D tentatively TRBD1 (5 bases). The germline V gene encodes CDR1 MNHEY and CDR2 SVGAGI. Trimming shortened V by 0 bases and J by 3 bases, and 8 bases separated the two germline ends. The CDR3 consists of 14 residues. The CDR3, as DNA: TGTGCCAGCAGTTACTCTTTAGGGGACACTGAAGCTTTCTTT. Translation: CASSYSLGDTEAFF.

The chain combines TRBV18 with TRBJ1-1, with D possibly matching TRBD1 (5 bases). The CDR3 consists of 14 residues. Per germline, CDR1 KGHSH and CDR2 LQKENI. Trimming left V 3 bases short and J 5 bases short, with 13 bases between. CDR3 coding DNA: TGTGCCAGCTCACCGGGCGCAGGGAGGACTGAAGCTTTCTTT. This translates into CASSPGAGRTEAFF. Complete variable domain (other parts from reference TRBV18 and TRBJ1-1): NAGVMQNPRHLVRRRGQEARLRCSPMKGHSHVYWYRQLPEEGLKFMVYLQKENIIDESGMPKERFSAEFPKEGPSILRIQQVVRGDSAAYFCASSPGAGRTEAFFGQGTRLTVV.

The chain joins TRBV10-3 to TRBJ2-3; D may be TRBD2 (6 bases). CDR1 and CDR2 (germline): ENHRY, SYGVKD. V lost 8 bases, J lost 5 bases, and 11 bases lay in between. This CDR3 region has 12 residues. The CDR3 DNA reads TGTGCCATCTCTCGCGGGGAAGATACGCAGTATTTT. As protein: CAISRGEDTQYF.

The chain has TRBV6-2 or TRBV6-3 and TRBJ1-5; weak D call: TRBD1 (5 bases). The V end was cut by 6 bases, the J end by 0 bases, with 21 bases between. The CDR3 is 18 residues long. Germline CDR1 is MNHEY and CDR2 is SVGEGT. The chain's CDR3 is CASSLPAGGRYSNQPQHF. CDR3 coding DNA: TGTGCCAGCAGCCTTCCCGCCGGGGGGAGATATAGCAATCAGCCCCAGCATTTT.

The gene calls are TRBV11-2 and TRBJ2-6; the D gene is possibly TRBD1 (5 bases). This CDR3 region has 18 residues. Trimming removed 3 bases from V and 0 bases from J, with 15 bases in between. Germline-derived CDR1 and CDR2 are SGHAT and FQNNGV. CDR3 coding DNA: TGTGCCAGCAGCTTTAAAAAAGACAGCCTCTCTGGGGCCAACGTCCTGACTTTC. This codes for CASSFKKDSLSGANVLTF.

The CDR3 DNA follows: TGTGCCAGCAGCCCTTTTTCCGAGCAGTACTTC. It codes for CASSPFSEQYF. The chain recombines TRBV11-2 with TRBJ2-7; D remains ambiguous. Germline assignment: CDR1 SGHAT and CDR2 FQNNGV. CDR3 length: 11 amino acids. V lost 5 bases, J lost 6 bases, and 8 bases lay in between.

The chain uses TRBV19 and TRBJ2-7, with 10 nucleotides matching TRBD1. This CDR3 comprises 16 residues. The junction had 8 bases not matched to a gene; V was cut back by 4 bases and J by 2 bases. Germline-derived CDR1 and CDR2 are LNHDA and SQIVND (reference sequence). The CDR3 DNA reads TGTGCCAGTAGTACCTCCGGGACAGGGGTTACCTACGAGCAGTACTTC. Protein sequence: CASSTSGTGVTYEQYF.

The genes are TRBV19 and TRBJ2-3; maybe TRBD2 (6 bases). The CDR3 has 16 amino acids. The V gene's germline CDR1 is LNHDA and CDR2 SQIVND (reference sequence). The V end lost 3 bases, the J end lost 0 bases, and 13 bases lay between the germline ends. The CDR3 protein is CASSMGGLASTDTQYF. The CDR3 nucleotides are TGTGCCAGTAGTATGGGGGGACTCGCTAGCACAGATACGCAGTATTTT.

This clone has a handful of counts. CDR3 sequence: CAISTGANTEAFF. CDR3 coding DNA: TGTGCCATCTCAACAGGGGCGAACACTGAAGCTTTCTTT. The chain combines TRBV10-3 with TRBJ1-1; TRBD1 matches at 7 bases. V trimming: 8 bases; J trimming: 1 base; junction bases outside the gene matches: 4. This CDR3 contains 13 residues. CDR1 and CDR2 from the germline V gene are ENHRY and SYGVKD.

The chain has TRBV5-8 and TRBJ1-4; TRBD1 might be the D (5 bases). In germline, CDR1 is SGHTS, CDR2 YDEGEE. The CDR3 length is 17 residues. V lost 4 bases, J lost 10 bases, and 26 bases lay in between. The CDR3 reads CASSLGITLDGTSKLFF. In nucleotides, the CDR3 is TGTGCCAGCAGCCTTGGAATCACCTTAGACGGGACTTCAAAACTGTTTTTT. Full variable domain (remainder filled in from reference TRBV5-8 and TRBJ1-4): EAGVTQSPTHLIKTRGQQATLRCSPISGHTSVYWYQQALGLGLQFLLWYDEGEERNRGNFPPRFSGRQFPNYSSELNVNALELEDSALYLCASSLGITLDGTSKLFFGSGTQLSVL.

This chain connects TRBV19 to TRBJ2-7, with D maybe TRBD1 (5 bases). V lost 2 bases, J lost 6 bases, and 11 bases lay in between. In germline, CDR1 is LNHDA, CDR2 SQIVND (reference sequence). CDR3 length equals 13 residues. CDR3 in amino acids: CASSIKTAREQYF. CDR3 coding DNA: TGTGCCAGTAGTATAAAGACAGCTCGCGAGCAGTACTTC.

This clone has just a few counts. J is TRBJ1-5 and V is TRBV28; the D is unclear. V lost 5 bases to trimming and J lost 9 bases, with 11 bases between them. CDR3 length: 12 residues. Germline V gene sequence: CDR1 MDHEN, CDR2 SYDVKM. CDR3 sequence: CASSHPQSPQHF. The CDR3 DNA sequence: TGTGCCAGCAGTCATCCTCAGTCGCCCCAGCATTTT.

V and J are TRBV10-3 and TRBJ2-1, with TRBD2 matching 9 bases. V trimming: 6 bases; J trimming: 8 bases; junction bases outside the gene matches: 14. Germline CDR1 ENHRY, CDR2 SYGVKD. The CDR3 has 16 amino acids. CDR3 nucleotide sequence: TGTGCCATCAGACTGGCACACAGCGGGAGGACGGATGAGCAGTTCTTC. Its translation: CAIRLAHSGRTDEQFF.

This clone has only a few counts. The V gene is TRBV2, the J gene TRBJ2-7, with 10 nucleotides matching TRBD2. V shed 7 bases and J 3 bases; nucleotides not matched to a gene: 9. The CDR3 has 15 residues. Germline V gene data show CDR1 as SNHLY and CDR2 as FYNNEI. The CDR3 DNA sequence: TGTGCCAGCAACGGTCCCCTAGCGGGGGACTACGAGCAGTACTTC. Protein: CASNGPLAGDYEQYF.

The chain recombines TRBV7-9 with TRBJ1-2; TRBD1 aligns across 7 bases. The length of the CDR3 is 16 residues. Germline V gene sequence: CDR1 SEHNR, CDR2 FQNEAQ (reference sequence). After removal of 4 bases from V and 8 bases from J, the junction contained 16 bases not matched to a gene. The DNA of the CDR3 is TGTGCCAGCAGCTCGTCGGATCTTACACAGGGGCGCGGCTACACCTTC. Protein product: CASSSSDLTQGRGYTF.

This clone appeared a few times. The V call is TRBV24-1, the J call TRBJ2-5; D is perhaps TRBD2 (5 bases). CDR3 size: 15 residues. V was shortened by 1 base and J by 4 bases, with 12 bases between the two germline ends. The germline CDR1 and CDR2 sequences are KGHDR and SFDVKD. In DNA form, the CDR3 reads TGTGCCACCAGTGATTTTGTGGGAGCTGGAGAGACCCAGTACTTC. This codes for CATSDFVGAGETQYF.